This TCR beta chain derives from a study of cytomegalovirus exposure and HLA in healthy donors. Of note for this clone: The target antigen is unknown.

V was trimmed by 4 bases and J by 8 bases, leaving 20 bases between them. This CDR3 spans 16 amino acids. Germline V gene lookup returns CDR1 LNHDA and CDR2 SQIVND (reference sequence). The PCR had 60 Vbeta and 13 Jbeta primers. Profiling relied on immunoSEQ multiplex PCR, and the TCRdb table lists in-frame clones only, not all of them. Among 140,000 or so clones listed, around 84% were seen once. Notes on the study in general: In vitro work confirmed that a few CMV-associated chains recognize CMV antigens.

Unrecorded immune exposure was likely among donors, who were nominally healthy when sampled. Sequences were obtained from PBMCs. V and J are TRBV19 and TRBJ1-4, with no clear D. This clonotype was sampled from a boy aged 2-15 years in good health and CMV-seronegative. In nucleotides, the CDR3 is TGTGCCAGTAGTACCCGGCCCGAGACATCTTTCGAAAAACTGTTTTTT. It specifies CASSTRPETSFEKLFF. The full variable domain, with the rest looked up from reference TRBV19 and TRBJ1-4, is DGGITQSPKYLFRKEGQNVTLSCEQNLNHDAMYWYRQDPGQGLRLIYYSQIVNDFQKGDIAEGYSVSREKKESFPLTVTSAQKNPTAFYLCASSTRPETSFEKLFFGSGTQLSVL.